This paragraph covers one TCR beta chain sequence. Antigen: not known. This specimen comes from a study of siplizumab effects on memory and regulatory T cells. Study summary: Investigators ran mixed lymphocyte reactions in pairs, testing siplizumab at approximately 0.9 ug/mL against no drug.

Generated by immunoSEQ multiplex PCR, the TCRdb table keeps only in-frame clones and is missing some. The sample gives fewer than 11,000 clones, around 46% of which show up once; about 22% is in the top ten. The mixed lymphocyte reaction cells underwent coculture at 37°C for five to six days. This CDR3 is 13 amino acids long. The ends were cut back, 4 bases at V and 2 bases at J, with 8 bases in the middle. Germline V CDR1 and CDR2: SGHRS, YFSETQ. The sequenced sample consisted of CFSE-low (dividing) CD4+ T cells sorted from an allogeneic mixed lymphocyte reaction. This clonotype was obtained from a human donor in good health; the cells came from an allogeneic mixed lymphocyte reaction. This sequence joins TRBV5-1 and TRBJ2-3; a possible D gene is TRBD2 (6 bases). CDR3 DNA: TGCGCCAGCAGCGCGGGAACCACAGATACGCAGTATTTT. Translating it yields CASSAGTTDTQYF.